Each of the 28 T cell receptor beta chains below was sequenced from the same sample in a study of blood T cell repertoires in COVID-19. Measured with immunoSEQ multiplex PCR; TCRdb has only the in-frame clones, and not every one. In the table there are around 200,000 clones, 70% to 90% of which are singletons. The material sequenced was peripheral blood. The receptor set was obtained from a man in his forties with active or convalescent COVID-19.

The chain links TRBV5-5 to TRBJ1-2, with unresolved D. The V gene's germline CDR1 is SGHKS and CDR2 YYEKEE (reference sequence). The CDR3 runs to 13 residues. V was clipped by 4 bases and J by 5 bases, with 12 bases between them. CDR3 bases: TGTGCCAGCAGCCCCACCGTCGGTTATGGCTACACCTTC. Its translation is CASSPTVGYGYTF.

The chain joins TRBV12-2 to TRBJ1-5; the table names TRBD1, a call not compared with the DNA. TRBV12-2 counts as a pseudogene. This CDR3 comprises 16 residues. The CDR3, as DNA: TGTGCAAGTCGACCCGGGACAGGGTATAGCAATCAGCCCCAGCATTTT. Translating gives CASRPGTGYSNQPQHF.

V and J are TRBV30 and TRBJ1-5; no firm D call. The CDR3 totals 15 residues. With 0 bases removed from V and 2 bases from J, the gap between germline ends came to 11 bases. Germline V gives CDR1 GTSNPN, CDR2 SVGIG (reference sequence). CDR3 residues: CAWSVPLSGNQPQHF. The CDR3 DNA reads TGTGCCTGGAGTGTACCCCTCAGCGGCAATCAGCCCCAGCATTTT.

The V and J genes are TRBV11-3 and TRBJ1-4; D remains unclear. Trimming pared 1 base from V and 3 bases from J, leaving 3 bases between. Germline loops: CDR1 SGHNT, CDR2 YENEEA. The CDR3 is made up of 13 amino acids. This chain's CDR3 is CASSLGANEKLFF. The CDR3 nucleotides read TGTGCCAGCAGCTTAGGAGCTAATGAAAAACTGTTTTTT.

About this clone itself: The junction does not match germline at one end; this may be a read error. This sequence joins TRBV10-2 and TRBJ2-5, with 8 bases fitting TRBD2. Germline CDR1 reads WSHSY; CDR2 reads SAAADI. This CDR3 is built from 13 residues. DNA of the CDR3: TGCGCCAGCAGTGAAAAGCGGGGGCAGACCCAATACTTC. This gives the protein CASSEKRGQTQYF.

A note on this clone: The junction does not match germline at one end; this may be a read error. The CDR3 DNA sequence: TGTGCTAGCAGCCCCTCGGCGGGGCCTAATGAAAAACTGTTTTTT. Its protein is CASSPSAGPNEKLFF. The V and J genes are TRBV7-7 and TRBJ1-4; D is possibly TRBD1 (5 bases). The CDR3 loop spans 15 amino acids. Germline V gene lookup returns CDR1 SSHAT and CDR2 FNYEAQ (reference sequence). The full variable domain, its missing parts supplied by reference TRBV7-7 and TRBJ1-4, is GAGVSQSPRYKVTKRGQDVTLRCDPISSHATLYWYQQALGQGPEFLTYFNYEAQPDKSGLPSDRFSAERPEGSISTLTIQRTEQRDSAMYRCASSPSAGPNEKLFFGSGTQLSVL.

Here the CDR3 DNA reads TGTGCCAGTAGTAGACAGGGGGCCAGCTCTGGGGCCAACGTCCTGACTTTC. Residues: CASSRQGASSGANVLTF. The chain recombines TRBV19 with TRBJ2-6, with 10 bases aligning to TRBD1. From germline, CDR1 is LNHDA and CDR2 SQIVND (reference sequence). The CDR3 loop spans 17 amino acids. V shed 4 bases, J shed 0 bases, and the junction held 3 bases outside the gene matches.

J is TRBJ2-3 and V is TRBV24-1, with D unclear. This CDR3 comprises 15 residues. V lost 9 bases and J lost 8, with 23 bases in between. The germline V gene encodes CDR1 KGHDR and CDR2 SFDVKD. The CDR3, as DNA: TGTGCCACCCCTATCCAGGTCGCGATTCAGAGTACGCAGTATTTT. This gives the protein CATPIQVAIQSTQYF.

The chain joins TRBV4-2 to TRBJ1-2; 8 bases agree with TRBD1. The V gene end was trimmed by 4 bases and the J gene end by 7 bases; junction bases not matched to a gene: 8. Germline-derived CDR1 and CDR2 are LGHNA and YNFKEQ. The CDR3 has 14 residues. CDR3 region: CASSPGGAKFGYTF. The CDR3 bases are TGTGCCAGCAGCCCAGGGGGCGCTAAGTTTGGCTACACCTTC.

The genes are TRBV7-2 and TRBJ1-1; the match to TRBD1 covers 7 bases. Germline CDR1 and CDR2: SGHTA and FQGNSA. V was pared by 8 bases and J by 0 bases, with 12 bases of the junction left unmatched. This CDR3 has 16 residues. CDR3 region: CASARGGAGLNTEAFF. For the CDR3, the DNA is TGTGCCAGCGCAAGAGGGGGCGCGGGTTTGAACACTGAAGCTTTCTTT.

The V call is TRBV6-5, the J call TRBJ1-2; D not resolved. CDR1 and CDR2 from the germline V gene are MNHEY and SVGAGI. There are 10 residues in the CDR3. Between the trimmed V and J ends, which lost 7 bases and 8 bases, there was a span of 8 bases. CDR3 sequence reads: CASTLRGYTF. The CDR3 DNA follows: TGTGCCAGCACCCTTAGAGGCTACACCTTC.

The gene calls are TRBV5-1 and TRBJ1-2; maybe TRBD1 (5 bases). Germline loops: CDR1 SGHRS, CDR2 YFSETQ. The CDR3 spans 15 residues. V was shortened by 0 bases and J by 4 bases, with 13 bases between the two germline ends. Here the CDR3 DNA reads TGCGCCAGCAGCTTGGGTGGGGCGCAGGGCTATGGCTACACCTTC. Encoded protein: CASSLGGAQGYGYTF.

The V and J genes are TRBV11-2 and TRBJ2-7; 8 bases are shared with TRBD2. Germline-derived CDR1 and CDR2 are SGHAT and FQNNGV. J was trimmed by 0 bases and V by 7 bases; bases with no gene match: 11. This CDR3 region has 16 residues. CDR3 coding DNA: TGTGCCAGCAACGGGGGGGTCCTACCCGTCTCCTACGAGCAGTACTTC. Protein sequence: CASNGGVLPVSYEQYF.

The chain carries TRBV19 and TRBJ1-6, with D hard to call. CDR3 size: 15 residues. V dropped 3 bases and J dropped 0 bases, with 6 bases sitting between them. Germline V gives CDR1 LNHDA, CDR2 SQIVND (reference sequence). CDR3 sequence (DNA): TGTGCCAGTAGTATGGCGGTCTCCTATAATTCACCCCTCCACTTT. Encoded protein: CASSMAVSYNSPLHF.

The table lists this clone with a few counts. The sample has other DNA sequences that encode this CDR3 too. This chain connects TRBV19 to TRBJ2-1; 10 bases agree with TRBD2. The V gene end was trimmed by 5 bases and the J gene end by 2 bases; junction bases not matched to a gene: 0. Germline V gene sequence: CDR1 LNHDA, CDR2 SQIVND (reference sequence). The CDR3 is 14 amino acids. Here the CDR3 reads CASSLAGAYNEQFF. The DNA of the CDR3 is TGTGCCAGTAGTCTAGCGGGGGCCTACAATGAGCAGTTCTTC.

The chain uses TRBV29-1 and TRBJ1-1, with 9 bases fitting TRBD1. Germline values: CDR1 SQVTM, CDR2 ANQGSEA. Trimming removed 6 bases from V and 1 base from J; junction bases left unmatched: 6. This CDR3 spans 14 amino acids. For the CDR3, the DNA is TGCAGCGTAAATACAGGGGGCTCGAACACTGAAGCTTTCTTT. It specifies CSVNTGGSNTEAFF.

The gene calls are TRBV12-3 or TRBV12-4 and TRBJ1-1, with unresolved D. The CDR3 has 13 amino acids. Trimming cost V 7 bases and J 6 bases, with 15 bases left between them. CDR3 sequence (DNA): TGTGCCAGCATACGGACTCCCGGATCTGAAGCTTTCTTT. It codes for CASIRTPGSEAFF.

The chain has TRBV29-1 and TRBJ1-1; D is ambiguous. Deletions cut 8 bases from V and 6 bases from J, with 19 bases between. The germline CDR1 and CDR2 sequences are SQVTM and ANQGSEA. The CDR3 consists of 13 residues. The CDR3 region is CSLRPDTGSEAFF. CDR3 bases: TGCAGCCTTAGACCAGACACCGGATCTGAAGCTTTCTTT.

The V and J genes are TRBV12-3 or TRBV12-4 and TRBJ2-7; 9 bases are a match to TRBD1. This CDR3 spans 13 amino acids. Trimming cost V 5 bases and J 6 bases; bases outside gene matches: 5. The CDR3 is CASSIGTGLEQYF. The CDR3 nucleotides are TGTGCCAGCAGTATTGGGACAGGGCTCGAGCAGTACTTC.

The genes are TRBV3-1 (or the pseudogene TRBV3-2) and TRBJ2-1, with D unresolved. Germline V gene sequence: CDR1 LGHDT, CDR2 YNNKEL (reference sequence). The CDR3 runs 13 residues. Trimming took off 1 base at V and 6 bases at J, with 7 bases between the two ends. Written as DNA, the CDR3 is TGTGCCAGCAGCCAAGCAGGCCTCAATGAGCAGTTCTTC. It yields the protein CASSQAGLNEQFF.

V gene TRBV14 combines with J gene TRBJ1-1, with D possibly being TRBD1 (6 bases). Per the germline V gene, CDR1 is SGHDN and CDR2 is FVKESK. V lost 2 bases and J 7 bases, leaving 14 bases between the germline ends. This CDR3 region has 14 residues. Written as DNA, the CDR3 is TGTGCCAGCAGCCAAACCACAGGGTTGGGTGAAGCTTTCTTT. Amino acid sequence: CASSQTTGLGEAFF.

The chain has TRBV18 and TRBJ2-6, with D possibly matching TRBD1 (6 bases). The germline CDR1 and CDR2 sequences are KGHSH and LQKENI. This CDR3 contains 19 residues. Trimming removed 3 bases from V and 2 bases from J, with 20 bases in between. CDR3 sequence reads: CASSPVVGAHKAGANVLTF. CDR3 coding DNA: TGTGCCAGCTCACCTGTAGTGGGGGCGCATAAAGCTGGGGCCAACGTCCTGACTTTC.

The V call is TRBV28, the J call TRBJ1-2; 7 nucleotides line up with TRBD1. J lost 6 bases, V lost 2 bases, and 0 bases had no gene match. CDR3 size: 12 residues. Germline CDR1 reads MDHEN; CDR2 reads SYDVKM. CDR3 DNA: TGTGCCAGCAGTTTACAGGGGGATGGCTACACCTTC. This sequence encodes CASSLQGDGYTF.

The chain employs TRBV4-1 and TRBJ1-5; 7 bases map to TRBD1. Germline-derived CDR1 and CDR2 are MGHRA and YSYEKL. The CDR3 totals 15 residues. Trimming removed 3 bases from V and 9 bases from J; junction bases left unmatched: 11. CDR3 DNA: TGCGCCAGCAGCCATAGGTGGGACAGCCGCGGGCCCCAGCATTTT. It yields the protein CASSHRWDSRGPQHF.

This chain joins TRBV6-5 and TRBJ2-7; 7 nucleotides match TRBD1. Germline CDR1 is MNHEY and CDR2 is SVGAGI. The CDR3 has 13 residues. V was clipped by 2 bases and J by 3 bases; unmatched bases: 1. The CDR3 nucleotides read TGTGCCAGCAGTTACGGGGACAGCTACGAGCAGTACTTC. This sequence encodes CASSYGDSYEQYF.

DNA of the CDR3: TGTGCCAGAAGCTTGAGGACAGGGGGCGGTAGCACTGAAGCTTTCTTT. Its protein product is CARSLRTGGGSTEAFF. This rearrangement joins TRBV5-3 to TRBJ1-1; 11 bases agree with TRBD1. TRBV5-3 is identified as an open reading frame with a role that is uncertain. This CDR3 is built from 16 residues. V dropped 1 base and J dropped 4; count of bases not matched to a gene: 6.

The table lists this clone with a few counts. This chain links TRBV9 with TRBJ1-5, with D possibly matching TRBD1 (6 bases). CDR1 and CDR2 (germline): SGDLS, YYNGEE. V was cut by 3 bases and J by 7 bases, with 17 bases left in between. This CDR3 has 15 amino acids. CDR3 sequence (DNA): TGTGCCAGCAGCGCGGACGCAGGGGCCACCCAGCCCCAGCATTTT. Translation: CASSADAGATQPQHF.

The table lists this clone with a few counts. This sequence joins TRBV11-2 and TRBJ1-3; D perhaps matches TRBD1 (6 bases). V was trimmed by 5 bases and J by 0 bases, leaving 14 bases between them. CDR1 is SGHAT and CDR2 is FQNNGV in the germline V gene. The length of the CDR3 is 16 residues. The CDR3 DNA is TGTGCCAGCAGCATATTACAGGGCGTCTCTGGAAACACCATATATTTT. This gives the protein CASSILQGVSGNTIYF.